This is a list of T cell receptor beta chains from one sample in a study of blood T cell repertoires in COVID-19. The repertoire was sequenced with immunoSEQ multiplex PCR; TCRdb's copy has only in-frame clones and lacks some. The sample holds 120,000 or so clones; over 70% are singletons and the top ten take 3.5% to 4.5%. The specimen sequenced was peripheral blood. Source of these receptors: a woman in her forties or fifties with acute or convalescent COVID-19. The CDR3 runs from the conserved cysteine through the conserved F or W. A D gene is named only where the DNA matches it firmly. The size of a clone is reported for some rows only, either as once, few or many, or as a class for expanded clones.

clone size: once; V gene: TRBV7-9; J gene: TRBJ2-2; D gene: NA; CDR3 protein: CASSSTVNTGELFF; CDR3 DNA: TGTGCCAGCAGCTCGACAGTGAACACCGGGGAGCTGTTTTTT
clone size: NA; V gene: TRBV4-1; J gene: TRBJ1-1; D gene: TRBD1; CDR3 protein: CASSPTRGSEAFF; CDR3 DNA: TGCGCCAGCAGCCCCACCAGGGGGAGTGAAGCTTTCTTT
clone size: NA; V gene: TRBV6-5; J gene: TRBJ1-6; D gene: TRBD1; CDR3 protein: CASTTGTGDSPLHF; CDR3 DNA: TGTGCCAGCACCACCGGGACAGGGGATTCACCCCTCCACTTT
clone size: NA; V gene: TRBV29-1; J gene: TRBJ1-1; D gene: NA; CDR3 protein: CSVPRETEAFF; CDR3 DNA: TGCAGCGTTCCTCGGGAAACTGAAGCTTTCTTT
clone size: NA; V gene: TRBV15; J gene: TRBJ2-5; D gene: TRBD2; CDR3 protein: CATSRDLAGGEETQYF; CDR3 DNA: TGTGCCACCAGCAGAGATTTAGCGGGGGGGGAAGAGACCCAGTACTTC
clone size: NA; V gene: TRBV6-5; J gene: TRBJ2-1; D gene: TRBD2; CDR3 protein: CASKGGASEQFF; CDR3 DNA: TGTGCCAGCAAGGGAGGGGCGAGTGAGCAGTTCTTC
clone size: NA; V gene: TRBV5-4; J gene: TRBJ2-4; D gene: NA; CDR3 protein: CASSLGAGLAKNIQYF; CDR3 DNA: TGTGCCAGCAGCTTGGGGGCAGGCCTAGCCAAAAACATTCAGTACTTC
clone size: NA; V gene: TRBV12-5; J gene: TRBJ2-1; D gene: NA; CDR3 protein: CASGLGGYNEQFF; CDR3 DNA: TGTGCTAGTGGTTTGGGAGGTTACAATGAGCAGTTCTTC
clone size: NA; V gene: TRBV3-1/TRBV3-2; J gene: TRBJ2-1; D gene: NA; CDR3 protein: CASSQEGSNEQFF; CDR3 DNA: TGTGCCAGCAGCCAAGAAGGGAGTAATGAGCAGTTCTTC
clone size: few; V gene: TRBV30; J gene: TRBJ2-7; D gene: NA; CDR3 protein: CAWRRAVRYEQYF; CDR3 DNA: TGTGCCTGGAGGCGTGCGGTTCGGTACGAGCAGTACTTC
clone size: NA; V gene: TRBV28; J gene: TRBJ1-4; D gene: TRBD1; CDR3 protein: CASSSIGQGGEKLFF; CDR3 DNA: TGTGCCAGCAGTTCGATCGGACAGGGTGGTGAAAAACTGTTTTTT
clone size: many; V gene: TRBV5-1; J gene: TRBJ1-2; D gene: TRBD1; CDR3 protein: CASSRDRGSGYTF; CDR3 DNA: TGCGCCAGCAGTCGCGACAGGGGCTCCGGCTACACCTTC
clone size: NA; V gene: TRBV5-1; J gene: TRBJ1-6; D gene: NA; CDR3 protein: CASSLGTASSYNSPLHF; CDR3 DNA: TGCGCCAGCAGCTTGGGGACAGCGAGCTCCTATAATTCACCCCTCCACTTT
clone size: NA; V gene: TRBV5-6; J gene: TRBJ1-2; D gene: TRBD1; CDR3 protein: CASSSGQGRMGYGYTF; CDR3 DNA: TGTGCCAGCAGCTCCGGACAGGGACGAATGGGCTATGGCTACACCTTC
clone size: NA; V gene: TRBV6-5; J gene: TRBJ2-1; D gene: TRBD2; CDR3 protein: CASTLAARGEQFF; CDR3 DNA: TGTGCCAGCACACTAGCGGCCCGGGGTGAGCAGTTCTTC
clone size: few; V gene: TRBV10-3; J gene: TRBJ1-2; D gene: NA; CDR3 protein: CAISESMGGYGYTF; CDR3 DNA: TGTGCCATCAGTGAGTCGATGGGGGGCTATGGCTACACCTTC
clone size: NA; V gene: TRBV5-1; J gene: TRBJ2-7; D gene: TRBD2; CDR3 protein: CASTPTSGRVYEQYF; CDR3 DNA: TGCGCCAGCACCCCTACTAGCGGGAGGGTATACGAGCAGTACTTC
clone size: NA; V gene: TRBV2; J gene: TRBJ1-4; D gene: NA; CDR3 protein: CASSERGEKLFF; CDR3 DNA: TGTGCCAGCAGTGAAAGGGGTGAAAAACTGTTTTTT
clone size: NA; V gene: TRBV7-8; J gene: TRBJ1-4; D gene: NA; CDR3 protein: CASRPRATNEKLFF; CDR3 DNA: TGTGCCAGCAGACCCAGGGCTACTAATGAAAAACTGTTTTTT
clone size: NA; V gene: TRBV2; J gene: TRBJ2-3; D gene: TRBD2; CDR3 protein: CASRLLAGEADTQYF; CDR3 DNA: TGTGCCAGCAGGCTACTAGCGGGAGAGGCAGATACGCAGTATTTT
clone size: NA; V gene: TRBV19; J gene: TRBJ1-1; D gene: TRBD1; CDR3 protein: CASTRTGVNTEAFF; CDR3 DNA: TGTGCCAGTACCCGGACAGGGGTAAACACTGAAGCTTTCTTT
clone size: NA; V gene: TRBV27; J gene: TRBJ1-2; D gene: NA; CDR3 protein: CASSSQLGGYTF; CDR3 DNA: TGTGCCAGCAGTTCCCAACTAGGGGGCTACACCTTC
clone size: NA; V gene: TRBV4-1; J gene: TRBJ2-1; D gene: TRBD1; CDR3 protein: CASSPDREYHKLYNEQFF; CDR3 DNA: TGCGCCAGCAGCCCTGACAGGGAGTACCATAAACTTTACAATGAGCAGTTCTTC
clone size: NA; V gene: TRBV7-3; J gene: TRBJ2-7; D gene: NA; CDR3 protein: CASSLRGRPGNLEQYF; CDR3 DNA: TGTGCCAGCAGCTTAAGGGGGAGGCCGGGAAACCTCGAGCAGTACTTC
clone size: NA; V gene: TRBV18; J gene: TRBJ1-2; D gene: TRBD1; CDR3 protein: CASSPQGQTNYGYTF; CDR3 DNA: TGTGCCAGCTCACCACAGGGACAGACTAACTATGGCTACACCTTC
clone size: NA; V gene: TRBV6-5; J gene: TRBJ1-1; D gene: NA; CDR3 protein: CASSYGQTTLNTEAFF; CDR3 DNA: TGTGCCAGCAGTTACGGCCAGACAACTTTGAACACTGAAGCTTTCTTT
clone size: NA; V gene: TRBV6-5; J gene: TRBJ1-6; D gene: NA; CDR3 protein: CASSYSQGAHNSPLHF; CDR3 DNA: TGTGCCAGCAGTTACTCACAGGGAGCCCATAATTCACCCCTCCACTTT
clone size: NA; V gene: TRBV14; J gene: TRBJ2-5; D gene: TRBD2; CDR3 protein: CASSTTSGETQYF; CDR3 DNA: TGTGCCAGCAGCACGACTAGCGGAGAGACCCAGTACTTC
clone size: once; V gene: TRBV19; J gene: TRBJ1-1; D gene: NA; CDR3 protein: CASSMPPENTEAFF; CDR3 DNA: TGTGCCAGTAGTATGCCCCCAGAGAACACTGAAGCTTTCTTT
clone size: NA; V gene: TRBV5-6; J gene: TRBJ1-4; D gene: NA; CDR3 protein: CASSLSFRGGEKLFF; CDR3 DNA: TGTGCCAGCAGCTTGTCATTCAGGGGCGGTGAAAAACTGTTTTTT
clone size: NA; V gene: TRBV5-1; J gene: TRBJ2-3; D gene: NA; CDR3 protein: CASSLATFTDTQYF; CDR3 DNA: TGCGCCAGCAGCTTGGCTACTTTCACAGATACGCAGTATTTT
clone size: NA; V gene: TRBV28; J gene: TRBJ2-1; D gene: TRBD2; CDR3 protein: CASSERGGSSYNEQFF; CDR3 DNA: TGTGCCAGCAGTGAGCGCGGGGGAAGCTCCTACAATGAGCAGTTCTTC
clone size: NA; V gene: TRBV28; J gene: TRBJ2-3; D gene: NA; CDR3 protein: CASSNGDTQYF; CDR3 DNA: TGTGCCAGCAGTAACGGGGATACGCAGTATTTT